This T cell receptor beta chain appears in the sequencing data of a study of OX40 agonist ivuxolimab in advanced cancers. The data were produced by immunoSEQ multiplex PCR, yet TCRdb's version contains in-frame clones alone and is incomplete. The data contain over 85,000 clones, about four fifths of them singletons. The CDR3 runs to 15 residues. In germline, CDR1 is SEHNR, CDR2 FQNEAQ (reference sequence). Trimming removed 11 bases at V and 1 base at J, with 15 bases between. Whole-study results and caveats: Circulating CD4+ and CD8+ T cells showed clonal expansion by week 6 at 0.1 to 3.0 mg/kg. Mean expanded clone counts were higher in CD8+ than CD4+ T cells.

Concerning this clone itself: What it binds is not known.

V gene TRBV7-9 combines with J gene TRBJ2-6; unclear D gene. The clonotype originates from an adult with an advanced solid tumor such as melanoma, head and neck, liver or kidney cancer. Specimen: CD4+ or CD8+ T cells sorted from blood, collected in a trial of the OX40 agonist ivuxolimab. CDR3: CACSDSESGANVLTF. Written as DNA, the CDR3 is TGTGCCTGCTCCGACTCGGAATCTGGGGCCAACGTCCTGACTTTC.